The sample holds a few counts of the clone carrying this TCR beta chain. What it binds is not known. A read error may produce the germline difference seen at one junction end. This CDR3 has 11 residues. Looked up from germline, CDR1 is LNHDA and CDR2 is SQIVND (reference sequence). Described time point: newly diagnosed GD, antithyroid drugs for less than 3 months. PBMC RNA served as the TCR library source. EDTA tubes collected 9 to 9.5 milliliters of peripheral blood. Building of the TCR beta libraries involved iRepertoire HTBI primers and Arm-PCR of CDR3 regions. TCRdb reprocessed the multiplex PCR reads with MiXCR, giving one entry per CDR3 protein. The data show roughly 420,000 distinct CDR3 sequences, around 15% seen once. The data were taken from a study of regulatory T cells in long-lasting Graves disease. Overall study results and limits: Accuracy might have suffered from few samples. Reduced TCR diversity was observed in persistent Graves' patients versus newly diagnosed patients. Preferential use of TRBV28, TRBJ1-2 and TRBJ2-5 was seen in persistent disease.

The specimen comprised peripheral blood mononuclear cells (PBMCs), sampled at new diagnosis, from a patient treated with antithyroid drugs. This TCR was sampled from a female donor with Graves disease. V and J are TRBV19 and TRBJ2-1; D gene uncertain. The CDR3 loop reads CASSIRHEQSF. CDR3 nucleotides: TGTGCCAGTAGTATACGCCATGAGCAGTCCTTC.